This T cell receptor beta chain was recorded in a study of Graves' ophthalmopathy and Graves' hyperthyroidism (dated by TCRdb to 2017 to 2018). Turning to the overall study: Hyperthyroidism was considered stable if no progression to ophthalmopathy occurred within 18 months of follow-up. Following sampling, methimazole starting at 30 mg daily was administered to hyperthyroidism patients, and high-dose intravenous methylprednisolone was administered to ophthalmopathy patients. In about six hyperthyroidism patients, T-cell repertoires of thyroid tissue and blood were compared. In total, 120 to 150 blood samples were TCR-sequenced: fewer than 50 ophthalmopathy, under 80 hyperthyroidism and some 17 hyperthyroidism-to-ophthalmopathy patients. To tell Graves' ophthalmopathy apart from Graves' hyperthyroidism, and to predict which patients would progress to ophthalmopathy, the study relied on TCR beta repertoire signatures. To explore V-J signatures that separate ophthalmopathy from hyperthyroidism, a discovery set of about a hundred patients was enrolled, consisting of 43 with ophthalmopathy and under 65 with stable hyperthyroidism. For independent validation, a separate cohort was made up of 18 hyperthyroidism patients plus 17 patients who later progressed from hyperthyroidism to ophthalmopathy.

The germline V gene sets CDR1 to SGDLS and CDR2 to YYNGEE. Inclusive of the bounding cysteine and phenylalanine, the CDR3 is 12 residues long. Only CDR3 DNA remains: 36 bases, in frame from the first base. V loses 0 bases, J loses 4 bases, and the germline ends lie 5 bases apart. Points on this clonotype: Its antigen is currently not known. Within one base of it there is no much larger clone, and no base qualities were kept.

Study-level results and caveats: Most expanded thyroid clonotypes with frequency above 0.001 were also detected in blood, suggesting blood repertoires may reflect the thyroid immune response. In validation, the model predicted ophthalmopathy progression with about 70% sensitivity and roughly 78% specificity; roughly 11 predicted patients were CT-confirmed with GO in a median of around 6 months. The 13-signature model separated ophthalmopathy from stable hyperthyroidism with roughly 90% sensitivity and approximately 83% specificity in cross-validation, and 80%/75% in the test set. Sample size was not statistically predetermined, and group allocation was not concealed from the investigators.

For repertoire sequencing, the TCR beta CDR3 regions were amplified from RNA transcripts. A first-round RT-PCR used HTBI primers with the Qiagen OneStep RT-PCR kit, followed by a second-round multiplex PCR, size selection and purification. The libraries underwent paired-end sequencing with 100 bp reads on an Illumina HiSeq2000. The original pipeline was this. SOAPnuke was used to process the reads, removing any read that contained adapters or uncalled bases, had a mean Phred below 15, or lacked an exact match to the constant primer or identifier. COPE v1.2.5 was used to merge high-quality paired reads. Unique nucleotide sequences were defined as clonotypes and aligned to IMGT TRB V, D and J references using MiTCR v1.1. The analysis was limited to V-J combinations with a frequency above 0.0001, which together covered roughly 99% of repertoires. A TCR clonal expansion and chaos score per V-J combination was defined as the ratio of F50 clonal expansion to chaos observed in the TCRdist matrix. Welch's t-statistics and random forest were used to narrow the features down to about a dozen V-J combinations, which were then fed into a naive Bayes classifier. Thyroid-blood repertoire similarity was quantified with the Morisita-Horn index. TCRdb cleaned the public reads at Q25 with fastp, built clones with MiXCR and kept in-frame beta chains. CDR3 protein sequences are deduplicated, and each keeps its most common genes and DNA. The V and J calls and clone size are TCRdb's, not the authors'. This sample gives some 1.1 million distinct CDR3 sequences in total; approximately 35% of them show up just once. Of the sample, roughly 11% is held by the ten largest clones.

The hyperthyroidism patients were 18 to 65 years old and newly diagnosed, with a disease duration of less than 2 months. Anyone with other autoimmune diseases, uncontrolled infections, pregnancy or lactation was excluded from the study. Clinical symptoms, serum thyroxine, TRAb, thyroid ultrasound and orbital computed tomography formed the basis of the diagnosis. Total RNA was extracted using Trizol reagent, and RNA quality was checked on an Agilent 2100 Bioanalyzer. The sample taken for sequencing was peripheral blood or thyroid tissue (not recorded which). The rearranged chain carries TRBV9 and TRBJ2-7; there is no confident call for the D gene. This TCR came from an adult man with Graves' hyperthyroidism. The DNA is TGTGCCAGCAGCGTAGAGATATACGAGCAGTACTTC. Protein translation: CASSVEIYEQYF.